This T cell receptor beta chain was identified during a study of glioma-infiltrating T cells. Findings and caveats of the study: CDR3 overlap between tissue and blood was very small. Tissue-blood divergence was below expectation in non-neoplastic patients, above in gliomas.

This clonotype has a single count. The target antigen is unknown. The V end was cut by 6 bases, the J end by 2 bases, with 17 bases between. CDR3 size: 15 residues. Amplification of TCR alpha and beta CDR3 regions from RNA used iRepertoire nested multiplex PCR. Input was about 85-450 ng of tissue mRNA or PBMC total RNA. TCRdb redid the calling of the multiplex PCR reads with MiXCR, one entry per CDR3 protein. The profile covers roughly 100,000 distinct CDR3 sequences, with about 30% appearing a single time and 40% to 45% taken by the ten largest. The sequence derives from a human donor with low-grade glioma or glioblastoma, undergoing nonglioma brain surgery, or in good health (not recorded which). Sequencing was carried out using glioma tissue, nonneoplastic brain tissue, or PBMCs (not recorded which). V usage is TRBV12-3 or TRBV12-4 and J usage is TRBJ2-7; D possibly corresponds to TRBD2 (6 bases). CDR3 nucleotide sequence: TGTGCCAGCAGCCCTTCGAACGGGGGAACCTACGAGCAGTACTTC. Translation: CASSPSNGGTYEQYF.